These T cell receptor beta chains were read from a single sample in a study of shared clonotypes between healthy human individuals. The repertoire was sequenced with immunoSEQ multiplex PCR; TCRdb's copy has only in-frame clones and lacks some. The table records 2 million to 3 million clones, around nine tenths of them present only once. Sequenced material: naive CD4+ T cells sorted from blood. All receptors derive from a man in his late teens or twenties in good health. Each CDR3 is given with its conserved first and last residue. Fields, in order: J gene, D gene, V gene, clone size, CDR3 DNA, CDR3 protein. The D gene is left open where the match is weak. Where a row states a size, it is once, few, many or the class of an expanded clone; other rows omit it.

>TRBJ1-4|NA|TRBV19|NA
TGTGCCAGTATTTCCGGGGGGGTCGGTGAAAAACTGTTTTTT
CASISGGVGEKLFF
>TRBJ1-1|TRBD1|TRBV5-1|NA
TGCGCCAGCAGCATAGATACAGGGGGACGTGAAGCTTTCTTT
CASSIDTGGREAFF
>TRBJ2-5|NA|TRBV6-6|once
TGTGCCAGCGCCCTCGGAGGGACCCAGTACTTC
CASALGGTQYF
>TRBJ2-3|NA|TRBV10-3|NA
TGTGCCATCAGTGACCCGGGACCTGCGGCAGATACGCAGTATTTT
CAISDPGPAADTQYF
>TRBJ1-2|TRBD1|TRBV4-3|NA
TGCGCCAGCAGCCAAGAGGGACAGGGGATCTATGGCTACACCTTC
CASSQEGQGIYGYTF
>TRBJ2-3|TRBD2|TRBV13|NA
TGTGCCAGCAGCCCAAGGAGGACTAGCGGGGGGTCAGATACGCAGTATTTT
CASSPRRTSGGSDTQYF
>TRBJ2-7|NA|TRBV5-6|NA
TGTGCCAGCAGCTTGGCCCGACTAGTTCTCCTGGAGCAGTACTTC
CASSLARLVLLEQYF
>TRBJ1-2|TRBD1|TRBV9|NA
TGTGCCAGCAGCTCACAGGGGGTGGGAGGCTACACCTTC
CASSSQGVGGYTF
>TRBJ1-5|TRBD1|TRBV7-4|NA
TGTGCCAGCAGCGGACGGGACAGGGGGCGGGAAGGGAGCAATCAGCCCCAGCATTTT
CASSGRDRGREGSNQPQHF
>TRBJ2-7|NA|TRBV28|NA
TGTGCCAGCAATGTGTTTCCCTACGAGCAGTACTTC
CASNVFPYEQYF
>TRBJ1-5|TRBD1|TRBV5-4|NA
TGTGCCAGCAGCTCAGGGGGCTCGAGCAATCAGCCCCAGCATTTT
CASSSGGSSNQPQHF
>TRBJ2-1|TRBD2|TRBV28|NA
TGTGCCAGCAGTTCCTATAGCGGGGGGGCCTACAATGAGCAGTTCTTC
CASSSYSGGAYNEQFF
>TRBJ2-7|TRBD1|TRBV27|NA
TGTGCCAGCAGTCAACAGGGGGCCTACGAGCAGTACTTC
CASSQQGAYEQYF
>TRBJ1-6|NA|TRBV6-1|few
TGTGCCCTTTCGGACAGACGAAATTCACCCCTCCACTTT
CALSDRRNSPLHF
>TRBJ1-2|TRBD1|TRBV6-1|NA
TGTGCCAGCAGTGAAGCATCTCGACAGGGGGAAGGCTACACCTTC
CASSEASRQGEGYTF
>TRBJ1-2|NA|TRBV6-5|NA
TGTGCCAGCAGTTACCTACAGACAGGTCTTAACTATGGCTACACCTTC
CASSYLQTGLNYGYTF
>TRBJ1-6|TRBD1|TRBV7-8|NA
TGTGCCAGCAGCTTACCCGGGCAGGGGGACTCACCCCTCCACTTT
CASSLPGQGDSPLHF
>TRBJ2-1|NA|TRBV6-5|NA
TGTGCCAGCAGTTACGGGGGGAACCCCTACAATGAGCAGTTCTTC
CASSYGGNPYNEQFF
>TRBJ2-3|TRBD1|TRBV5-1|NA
TGCGCCAGCAGCTTGGACAGGGGGCTCAGAGATACGCAGTATTTT
CASSLDRGLRDTQYF
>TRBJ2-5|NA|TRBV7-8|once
TGTGCCAGCAGCCTGGCACCCGAGACCCAGTACTTC
CASSLAPETQYF
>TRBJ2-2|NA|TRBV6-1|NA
TGTGCCAGCGTGGTTGGGAACACCGGGGAGCTGTTTTTT
CASVVGNTGELFF
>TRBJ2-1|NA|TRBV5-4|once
TGTGCCAGCAGCTTGGGGGGGTTTAATGAGCAGTTCTTC
CASSLGGFNEQFF
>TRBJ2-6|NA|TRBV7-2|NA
TGTGCCAGCAGCGCCATGTTCGCTGGGGCCAACGTCCTGACTTTC
CASSAMFAGANVLTF
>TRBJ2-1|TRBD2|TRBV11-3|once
TGTGCCAGCAGCTTAGACTCGCGGGGGGGGATCGACAATGAGCAGTTCTTC
CASSLDSRGGIDNEQFF
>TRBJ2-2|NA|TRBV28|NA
TGTGCCAGCAGTTCTCCGAACACCGGGGAGCTGTTTTTT
CASSSPNTGELFF
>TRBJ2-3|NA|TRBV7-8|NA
TGTGCCAGCAGCTTCCCCACAGATACGCAGTATTTT
CASSFPTDTQYF
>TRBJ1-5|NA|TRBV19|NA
TGTGCCAGTAGTTCGTTGAATAGCAATCAGCCCCAGCATTTT
CASSSLNSNQPQHF
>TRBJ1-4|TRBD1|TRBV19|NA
TGTGCCAGTAGTTTGGGACAGATCAATGAAAAACTGTTTTTT
CASSLGQINEKLFF
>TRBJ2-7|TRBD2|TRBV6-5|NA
TGTGCCAGCCAACGGGGGACTAACTCCTACGAGCAGTACTTC
CASQRGTNSYEQYF
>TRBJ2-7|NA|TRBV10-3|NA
TGTGCCATCAGTGGGGACTTAGAATCCTACGAGCAGTACTTC
CAISGDLESYEQYF
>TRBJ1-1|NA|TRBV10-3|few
TGTGCCATCAGTGAGGGGAGCCTGAACACTGAAGCTTTCTTT
CAISEGSLNTEAFF
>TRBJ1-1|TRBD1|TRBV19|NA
TGTGCCAGTCTTCGACAGGGGATGAACACTGAAGCTTTCTTT
CASLRQGMNTEAFF
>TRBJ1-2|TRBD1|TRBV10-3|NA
TGTGCCATCAGTGAGTCGGAGCTGGGGACAGCCTATGGCTACACCTTC
CAISESELGTAYGYTF
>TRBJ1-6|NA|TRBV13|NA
TGTGCCAGCAGCCTACAGGGCCCCTATAATTCACCCCTCCACTTT
CASSLQGPYNSPLHF
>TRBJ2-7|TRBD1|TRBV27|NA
TGTGCCAGCAGTTCCAGGGGACAGGGGGGATTCTACGAGCAGTACTTC
CASSSRGQGGFYEQYF